This T cell receptor beta chain originates from a study of blood T cell repertoires in COVID-19 (dated by TCRdb to the early 2020s). Study-level background: Collaborator samples came from the United States, Italy and Spain and covered acute and convalescent phases of COVID-19. The repertoires were released in a freely available public database meant as a resource for research on the immune response to SARS-CoV-2. Where available, HLA class I and class II types were taken from metadata supplied by the sample provider and were not determined by assay-based typing. A de-identified subject ID, COVID-19 status, age in years and sex were almost always included in the sample metadata. The material from the prospective study consisted of cDNA or gDNA derived from T cells, B-cell-depleted T cells, or PBMCs. Deeply sampled blood TCRbeta repertoires from subjects exposed to, actively infected with, or recovered from COVID-19 were included in the dataset. Samples came from the ongoing ImmuneRACE study (first 160 participants) plus 1,254 subjects from 6 global collaborators.

TCRbeta CDR3 regions were amplified from genomic DNA by means of the immunoSEQ Assay, a bias-controlled multiplex PCR. The paper's data handling went like this. The number of nucleated cells in each sample was estimated by amplification of reference gene primers within the assay. Sequence reads were collapsed and filtered to measure the absolute abundance of every unique TCRbeta CDR3 rearrangement. For each sample, productive Simpson clonality was calculated by taking the square root of Simpson's diversity index across productive rearrangements. The immuneACCESS repertoire file appears here via TCRdb, limited to in-frame rearrangements. These files lack a portion of the clones; in checked studies, under half of the deficit traces to unresolved V genes, and the cause of the others is not known. That table gives V, J and clone size, and the DNA gave D and trimming. For this sample the table gives approximately 46,000 clones, of which about 89% were detected only once. The ten largest clonotypes hold approximately 15% of the sample.

The germline V gene (reference sequence) yields LNHDA for CDR1 and SQIVND for CDR2. The CDR3 contains 15 residues, cysteine and phenylalanine counted. Just the 45-base CDR3 DNA is kept, in frame starting at base 1. V loses 5 bases at its end and J loses 0 bases; junction bases beyond the gene matches: 3. The collaborating institutions used their own protocols to collect whole blood in K2EDTA tubes. For TCRbeta analysis, collaborators shipped samples as frozen whole blood, isolated PBMCs, or DNA extracted from either of those sample types. The investigation overall reported the following: The amount of clinical and demographic metadata varied by source and participant and was provided uncurated.

This clone was found a few times. There is no known antigen for this receptor. Per-base quality was not reported, and no clone a single base away is much larger than it. Sequenced sample: peripheral blood. This chain joins TRBV19 to TRBJ2-3; TRBD1 lines up with 9 middle nucleotides. The receptor's source is a man in his fifties or sixties with active or convalescent COVID-19. CDR3 reads: CASSPQGASTDTQYF. The DNA sequence follows: TGTGCCAGTAGTCCACAGGGGGCTAGCACAGATACGCAGTATTTT.